This T cell receptor beta chain was sequenced in a study of vaccination and CD4 T cells after COVID-19. Sequencing of DNA taken from cultured CD4+ T cells relied on the Oncomine TCR Beta short-read assay. It was cultured CD4+ T cells from which genomic DNA was extracted. In TCRdb, the PCR reads were re-called with MiXCR into one record per CDR3 protein. The sample has about 6,100 distinct CDR3 sequences; roughly 44% are singletons. Treatment specified: 10-day PBMC culture with coronavirus spike peptide pools or control peptides (ViraFEST assay). Those CD4+ T cells from the unexposed donor predate the COVID-19 pandemic (2011-2018). This clonotype occurred a few times. Its matching antigen is unknown. Sequenced sample: CD4+ T cells from blood, cultured in vitro. The TCR originated in a human donor in good health.

In DNA form, the CDR3 reads TGTGCCAGCAGCTTGGGGGGAAGCTCCTACGAGCAGTACTTC. It translates to CASSLGGSSYEQYF. The chain links TRBV5-4 to TRBJ2-7; no reliable D call. This CDR3 region has 14 residues. The germline V gene encodes CDR1 SGHNT and CDR2 YYREEE (reference sequence). V gave up 0 bases and J gave up 0 bases, with 7 bases separating them.